This TCR beta chain was found in a study of vaccination and CD4 T cells after COVID-19. The study, taken as a whole, reports: Spike mono-reactivity was shown by 304 of 307 vaccine-specific clones in convalescent patients.

Oncomine TCR Beta short-read sequencing was applied to DNA from cultured CD4+ T cells. Each CDR3 protein gets one entry after TCRdb re-called the PCR reads with MiXCR. Among 15,000 or so distinct CDR3 sequences, around half were seen once, and the ten largest hold under 10%. Treatment here: roughly 10-day PBMC culture with coronavirus spike peptide pools or control peptides (ViraFEST assay). CDR1 is MDHEN and CDR2 is SYDVKM in the germline V gene. J was trimmed by 5 bases and V by 6 bases; bases with no gene match: 9. The CDR3 runs to 14 residues. As concerns this clonotype: The antigen is not known.

The sequenced material came from CD4+ T cells from blood, cultured in vitro. The chain joins TRBV28 to TRBJ2-7; 8 bases align to TRBD2. The clonotype was recovered from a human donor who had recovered from COVID-19. The CDR3 nucleotides read TGTGCCAGCAGATCCGGGACTAGTTCCCACGAGCAGTACTTC. Protein product: CASRSGTSSHEQYF. The full variable domain, in which reference TRBV28 and TRBJ2-7 provide the parts outside the CDR3, is DVKVTQSSRYLVKRTGEKVFLECVQDMDHENMFWYRQDPGLGLRLIYFSYDVKMKEKGDIPEGYSVSREKKERFSLILESASTNQTSMYLCASRSGTSSHEQYFGPGTRLTVT.